This T cell receptor (beta chain) was identified in a study of cytomegalovirus exposure and HLA in healthy donors. Broader study findings: With later analysis, a missense DCLRE1C variant became linked to TCR beta V- and J-gene trimming. Later analysis showed most CMV-associated TCR beta chains appearing HLA-restricted.

The PCR employed 60 Vbeta primers together with 13 Jbeta primers. The protocol was immunoSEQ multiplex PCR, while the TCRdb copy is restricted to in-frame clones and leaves out a portion. The table includes about 55,000 clones, roughly 74% detected once. Trimming shortened V by 6 bases and J by 7 bases, and 12 bases separated the two germline ends. Germline V gives CDR1 SGHVS, CDR2 FNYEAQ. This CDR3 has 12 amino acids. Note on this clone: Antigen specificity is unknown.

The chain combines TRBV7-6 with TRBJ1-2; D is perhaps TRBD1 (6 bases). The sequence was collected from a man aged 35 to 55 in good health and CMV-seropositive. The specimen was PBMCs. The CDR3 DNA sequence: TGTGCCAGCAGTAACCAGGGGCGTGGCTACACCTTC. This translates into CASSNQGRGYTF.